The subject of this entry is one T cell receptor (beta chain). This specimen comes from a study of blood T cell repertoires in COVID-19. With 5 bases clipped from V and 5 bases from J, the junction kept 12 bases outside the gene matches. The CDR3 spans 15 residues. Germline V CDR1 and CDR2: MNHEY, SVGAGI. Source study methods: Reference gene primer amplification in the assay estimated nucleated cell counts. TCRdb's table, derived via immunoSEQ multiplex PCR, lists solely in-frame clones and lacks some. The V and J calls and the clone size are those of that table, but D and trimming were determined from the DNA. Here the sample spans more than 250,000 clones, roughly 87% being singletons. The study drew participants aged about 18 to 89 years from about two dozen US areas.

Sequencing was carried out using PBMCs or T cells enriched from blood (not recorded which). The clonotype comes from a woman aged 25-40 years who had recovered from COVID-19. The chain joins TRBV6-5 to TRBJ2-7; 7 bases align to TRBD2. For the CDR3, the DNA is TGTGCCAGCAGTAACACCGGGACGGGGGGTGACGAGCAGTACTTC. It encodes CASSNTGTGGDEQYF.